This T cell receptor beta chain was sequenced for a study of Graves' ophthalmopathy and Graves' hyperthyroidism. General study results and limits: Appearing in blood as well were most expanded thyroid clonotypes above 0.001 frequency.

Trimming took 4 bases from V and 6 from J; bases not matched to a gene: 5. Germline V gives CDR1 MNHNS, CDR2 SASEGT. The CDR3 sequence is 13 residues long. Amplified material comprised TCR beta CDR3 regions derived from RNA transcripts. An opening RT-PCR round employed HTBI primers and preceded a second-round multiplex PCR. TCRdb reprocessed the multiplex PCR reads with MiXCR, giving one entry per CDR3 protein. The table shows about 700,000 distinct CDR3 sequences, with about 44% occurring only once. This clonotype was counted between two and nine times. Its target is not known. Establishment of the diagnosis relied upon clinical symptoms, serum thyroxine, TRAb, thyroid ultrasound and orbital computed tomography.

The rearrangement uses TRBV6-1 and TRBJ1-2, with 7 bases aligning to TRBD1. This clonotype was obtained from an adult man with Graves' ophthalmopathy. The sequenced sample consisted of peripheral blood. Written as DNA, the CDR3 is TGTGCCAGCAGTGTCAGACAGGGCGATGGCTACACCTTC. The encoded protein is CASSVRQGDGYTF.